This entry concerns a single T cell receptor beta chain. The target antigen is unknown. Clones were read by immunoSEQ multiplex PCR, and TCRdb kept only the in-frame ones, dropping some. The repertoire has thousands of clones, about 87% of them found once; the top ten carry 9.5% to 15%. As to time point: roughly 11-day in vitro stimulation with candidate neoantigen peptide 7. V was pared by 4 bases and J by 3 bases, with 12 bases of the junction left unmatched. This CDR3 spans 17 amino acids. Looked up from germline, CDR1 is MDHEN and CDR2 is SYDVKM. The record originates from a study of PD-1 blockade in mismatch repair-deficient tumors.

This chain uses TRBV28 with TRBJ2-5, with 9 bases aligning to TRBD1. This receptor was identified in an adult with mismatch repair-deficient cancer. The material was cells cultured in vitro, obtained from a patient treated with pembrolizumab. CDR3 loop: CASSSPLRQGGKETQYF. The CDR3 region has the DNA TGTGCCAGCAGTTCCCCCTTACGACAGGGGGGAAAAGAGACCCAGTACTTC.